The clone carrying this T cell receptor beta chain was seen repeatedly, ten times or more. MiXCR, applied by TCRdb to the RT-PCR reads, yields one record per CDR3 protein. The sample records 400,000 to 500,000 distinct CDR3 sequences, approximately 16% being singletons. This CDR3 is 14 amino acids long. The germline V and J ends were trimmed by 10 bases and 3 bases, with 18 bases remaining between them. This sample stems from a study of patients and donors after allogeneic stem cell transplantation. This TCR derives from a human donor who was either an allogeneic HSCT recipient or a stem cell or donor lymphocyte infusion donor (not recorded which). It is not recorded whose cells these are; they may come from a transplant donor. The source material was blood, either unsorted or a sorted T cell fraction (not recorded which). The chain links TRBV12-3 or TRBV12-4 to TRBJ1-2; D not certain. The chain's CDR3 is CAITRPGWYYGYTF. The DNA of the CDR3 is TGTGCCATCACGAGGCCGGGGTGGTACTATGGCTACACCTTC.